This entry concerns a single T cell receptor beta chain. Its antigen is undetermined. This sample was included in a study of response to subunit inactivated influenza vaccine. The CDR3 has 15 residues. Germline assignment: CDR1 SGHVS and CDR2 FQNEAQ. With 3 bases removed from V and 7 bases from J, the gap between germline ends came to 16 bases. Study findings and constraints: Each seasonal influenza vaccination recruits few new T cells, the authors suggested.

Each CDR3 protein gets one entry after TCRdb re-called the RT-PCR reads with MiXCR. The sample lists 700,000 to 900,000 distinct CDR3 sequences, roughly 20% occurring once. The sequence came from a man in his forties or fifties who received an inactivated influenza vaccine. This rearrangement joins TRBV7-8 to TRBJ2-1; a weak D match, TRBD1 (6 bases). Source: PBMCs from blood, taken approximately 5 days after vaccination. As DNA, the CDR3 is TGTGCCAGCAGCTTTCACAGGGATTACAGAAATGAGCAGTTCTTC. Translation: CASSFHRDYRNEQFF. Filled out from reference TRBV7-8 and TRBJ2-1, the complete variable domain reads GAGVSQSPRYKVAKRGQDVALRCDPISGHVSLFWYQQALGQGPEFLTYFQNEAQLDKSGLPSDRFFAERPEGSVSTLKIQRTQQEDSAVYLCASSFHRDYRNEQFFGPGTRLTVL.